This T cell receptor (beta chain) is from a study of PD-L1 blockade in urothelial cancer. Study summary: Male patients with bladder-origin urothelial cancer numbered about nine tenths of the roughly 29. Study-wide findings and caveats: In blood sampled pretreatment, TCR clonality below the median predicted better survival.

With respect to this clone: Its matching antigen is unknown.

CDR3 length: 13 residues. The germline V gene has CDR1 SGHAT and CDR2 FQNNGV. Trimming took 6 bases from V and 4 from J; bases not matched to a gene: 1. The time point: pretreatment peripheral blood. Libraries were prepared by immunoSEQ multiplex PCR; TCRdb keeps only in-frame clonotypes and omits some of them. This table holds about 88,000 clones, 70% to 90% found once. The sample here was PBMCs, taken around atezolizumab (anti-PD-L1) treatment. V and J are TRBV11-2 and TRBJ2-7; 12 bases align to TRBD2. The sequence came from a woman of 80 years or more with urothelial cancer. As DNA, the CDR3 is TGTGCCAGCAGACTAGCGGGAGGTTACGAGCAGTACTTC. Protein product: CASRLAGGYEQYF. Together with reference TRBV11-2 and TRBJ2-7, the CDR3 gives the full variable domain: EAGVAQSPRYKIIEKRQSVAFWCNPISGHATLYWYQQILGQGPKLLIQFQNNGVVDDSQLPKDRFSAERLKGVDSTLKIQPAKLEDSAVYLCASRLAGGYEQYFGPGTRLTVT.